A selection of T cell receptor beta chains follows, all from one sample in a study of blood T cells in healthy people across ages. TCRdb re-analysed the 5' RACE reads in MiXCR, keeping a single row per CDR3 protein. The sample holds more than 650,000 distinct CDR3 sequences; approximately 24% are singletons and the top ten take around 3%. These data are also associated with another study on T cells of mothers and their children.

Sequencing was done on a sample of blood. These TCRs come from a boy aged 5-17 years in good health. CDR3s include the opening cysteine and the closing phenylalanine or tryptophan. Fields, in order: D gene, V gene, clone size, J gene, CDR3 DNA, CDR3 protein. The D gene is left open where the match is weak. A clone size is listed for some rows: how often the clone was seen (once, few, many), or a class if it is expanded.

-	TRBV27	-	TRBJ1-4	TGTGCCAGCAGTTTAGGGCAGGGAAGGACTAATGAAAAACTGTTTTTT	CASSLGQGRTNEKLFF
-	TRBV6-5	few	TRBJ1-5	TGTGCCAGCAGTTACTCTAGAAGTCAGCCCCAGCATTTT	CASSYSRSQPQHF
-	TRBV12-3/TRBV12-4	-	TRBJ1-3	TGTGCCAGCAGTTTTCAGGTGTCTGGAAACACCATATATTTT	CASSFQVSGNTIYF
TRBD2	TRBV12-3/TRBV12-4	few	TRBJ2-3	TGTGCCAGCAGTTTTGAACTAGCGGGGAGAGGGATGAATTTT	CASSFELAGRGMNF
TRBD2	TRBV6-2/TRBV6-3	-	TRBJ2-7	TGTGCCAGCAGTTTCCCAGGACTAGCGGGCATGTACGAGCAGTACTTC	CASSFPGLAGMYEQYF
-	TRBV28	few	TRBJ2-7	TGTGCCAGCAGTTTTCACCTATCGAACCCCTCCTACGAGCAGTACTTC	CASSFHLSNPSYEQYF
TRBD1	TRBV6-5	-	TRBJ1-4	TGTGCCAGCAGCCGTGGACAGGGAGAAGAAAAACTGTTTTTT	CASSRGQGEEKLFF
-	TRBV20-1	few	TRBJ2-7	TGCAGTGCTAGCGGCGAAACCCCCTACGAGCAGTACTTC	CSASGETPYEQYF
TRBD1	TRBV20-1	-	TRBJ2-4	TGCAGTGCCGCGGACAGGGTAATGGGGGCGGCCAAAAACATTCAGTACTTC	CSAADRVMGAAKNIQYF
-	TRBV12-3/TRBV12-4	once	TRBJ2-6	TGTGCCAGCAGGGAGGCAGGGCGAACCAACGTCCTGACTTTC	CASREAGRTNVLTF